Listed here are 21 T cell receptor beta chains from one sample, sequenced in a study of T cell repertoires in cytomegalovirus infection. TCRdb reprocessed the reads with MiXCR, giving one entry per CDR3 protein. The top ten hold roughly 13% of the sample, which has around 450,000 distinct CDR3 sequences, approximately 31% seen once. What was sequenced was PBMCs. The receptors come from a human donor in good health (CMV status not recorded). Some clones in this sample may be carry-over from other donors' samples.

Many counts were recorded for this clonotype. The V and J genes are TRBV28 and TRBJ2-5; D remains unclear. V lost 7 bases, J lost 1 base, and 13 bases lay in between. From germline, CDR1 is MDHEN and CDR2 SYDVKM. There are 14 residues in the CDR3. The CDR3 loop is CASKSSRVQETQYF. For the CDR3, the DNA is TGTGCCAGCAAGAGCAGTAGGGTCCAAGAGACCCAGTACTTC. Using reference TRBV28 and TRBJ2-5 for the parts outside the CDR3, the full variable domain is DVKVTQSSRYLVKRTGEKVFLECVQDMDHENMFWYRQDPGLGLRLIYFSYDVKMKEKGDIPEGYSVSREKKERFSLILESASTNQTSMYLCASKSSRVQETQYFGPGTRLLVL.

This clonotype was found a few times. The CDR3 DNA sequence: TGTGCCAGTAGTGGGGGACTAGCGGCTAACACCGGGGAGCTGTTTTTT. It specifies CASSGGLAANTGELFF. The chain recombines TRBV19 with TRBJ2-2; 11 bases are shared with TRBD2. The germline V gene encodes CDR1 LNHDA and CDR2 SQIVND (reference sequence). The CDR3 runs to 16 residues. V lost 5 bases and J lost 2; bases outside the gene matches: 4.

The table lists this clonotype with a few counts. The rearrangement links TRBV6-1 to TRBJ1-6; 9 positions agree with TRBD1. CDR3 length: 18 amino acids. The V gene end was trimmed by 2 bases and the J gene end by 1 base; junction bases not matched to a gene: 6. CDR1 and CDR2 (germline): MNHNS, SASEGT. The CDR3 is CASSESGQGWSYNSPLHF. The CDR3 coding sequence is TGTGCCAGCAGTGAAAGTGGACAGGGGTGGTCCTATAATTCACCCCTCCACTTT.

The table lists this clonotype with a count of one. With a much larger clone just one base away, this may be a read error. The chain couples TRBV24-1 to TRBJ2-3; 13 bases match TRBD2. The trim removed 4 bases at V and 7 bases at J, leaving 10 bases unmatched. There are 17 residues in the CDR3. CDR1 and CDR2 from the germline V gene are KGHDR and SFDVKD. In DNA form, the CDR3 reads TGTGCCACCAGTGAAACATCGGGACTAGCGGGGACAAATACGCAGTATTTT. It is translated as CATSETSGLAGTNTQYF.

The V gene is TRBV20-1, the J gene TRBJ1-3; D ambiguous. The length of the CDR3 is 15 residues. Trimming removed 3 bases at V and 0 bases at J, with 12 bases between. Germline assignment: CDR1 DFQATT and CDR2 SNEGSKA (reference sequence). The CDR3 DNA reads as TGCAGTGCTAGTAGTCCGTCGAGCTCTGGAAACACCATATATTTT. Translation gives CSASSPSSSGNTIYF.

This clonotype has a count of ten or more. The chain uses TRBV7-6 and TRBJ1-1; the match to TRBD1 covers 7 bases. CDR1 is SGHVS, CDR2 FNYEAQ, per germline. V shed 3 bases and J 5 bases; nucleotides not matched to a gene: 6. The CDR3 totals 14 residues. The CDR3 protein is CASSFDREATEAFF. DNA for the CDR3: TGTGCCAGCAGCTTTGACAGGGAAGCAACTGAAGCTTTCTTT.

Remarks on this clonotype: Its ends do not fully match the called genes, so a read error is possible. V is TRBV9 and J is TRBJ2-2; D possibly matches TRBD1 or TRBD2 (6 bases each). CDR3 length: 15 residues. Germline CDR1 and CDR2: SGDLS and YYNGEE. The CDR3, as DNA: TGTGCCAGCAGCAGGACAGCTGTTAACACCGGGGGGCTGTTTTTT. It yields the protein CASSRTAVNTGGLFF.

This clonotype showed up many times. The chain combines TRBV7-2 with TRBJ1-5; a possible D gene is TRBD1 (5 bases). Per the germline V gene, CDR1 is SGHTA and CDR2 is FQGNSA. The CDR3 sequence is 14 residues long. The V end was cut by 5 bases, the J end by 3 bases, with 11 bases between. The CDR3 nucleotides are TGTGCCAGCAGCCGCCAGGGAACCAATCAGCCCCAGCATTTT. It yields the protein CASSRQGTNQPQHF.

J is TRBJ2-7 and V is TRBV6-2 or TRBV6-3; 9 nucleotides line up with TRBD1. The trim removed 1 base at V and 0 bases at J, leaving 13 bases unmatched. Per germline, CDR1 MNHEY and CDR2 SVGEGT. This CDR3 contains 19 residues. Written as DNA, the CDR3 is TGTGCCAGCAGTTACTACGGGAGTAGGGGACAGGGAAGCTCCTACGAGCAGTACTTC. Amino acids: CASSYYGSRGQGSSYEQYF.

A remark on this clonotype: A junction end diverges from the germline sequence, so it may reflect a read error. The rearrangement joins TRBV5-1 to TRBJ2-7, with 9 bases aligning to TRBD1. Germline lookup yields CDR1 SGHRS and CDR2 YFSETQ. This CDR3 has 14 amino acids. CDR3 sequence reads: CASSSGDRAYEQHF. In nucleotides, the CDR3 is TGCGCCAGCAGCTCGGGGGACAGGGCCTACGAGCAGCACTTC.

The genes are TRBV20-1 and TRBJ1-1; D ambiguous. The CDR3 runs to 12 residues. Looked up from germline, CDR1 is DFQATT and CDR2 is SNEGSKA (reference sequence). V lost 6 bases to trimming and J lost 11 bases, with 19 bases between them. CDR3 DNA: TGCAGTGCCACCCAGTGGGCGAGAGGGGCTTTCTTT. Its protein product is CSATQWARGAFF.

The chain couples TRBV5-1 to TRBJ2-7, with D unresolved. Between the trimmed V and J ends, which lost 0 bases and 0 bases, there was a span of 10 bases. This CDR3 is built from 15 residues. The germline V gene encodes CDR1 SGHRS and CDR2 YFSETQ. The CDR3 coding sequence is TGCGCCAGCAGCTTGGGCAGCTACCCCTCCTACGAGCAGTACTTC. Translation: CASSLGSYPSYEQYF. The variable domain in full, completed from reference TRBV5-1 and TRBJ2-7, reads KAGVTQTPRYLIKTRGQQVTLSCSPISGHRSVSWYQQTPGQGLQFLFEYFSETQRNKGNFPGRFSGRQFSNSRSEMNVSTLELGDSALYLCASSLGSYPSYEQYFGPGTRLTVT.

The rearrangement joins TRBV2 to TRBJ1-2; D uncertain. V was clipped by 4 bases and J by 2 bases, with 20 bases between them. The CDR3 runs to 17 residues. Germline CDR1 reads SNHLY; CDR2 reads FYNNEI. The DNA for the CDR3 is TGTGCCAGCAGTGCGAAAGTGCCCTTAAGACGGAACTATGGCTACACCTTC. Its translation: CASSAKVPLRRNYGYTF. Full variable domain (outside the CDR3, taken from reference TRBV2 and TRBJ1-2): EPEVTQTPSHQVTQMGQEVILRCVPISNHLYFYWYRQILGQKVEFLVSFYNNEISEKSEIFDDQFSVERPDGSNFTLKIRSTKLEDSAMYFCASSAKVPLRRNYGYTFGSGTRLTVV.

The chain joins TRBV11-2 to TRBJ2-2, with 7 bases that match TRBD2. The J segment lost 7 bases and the V segment lost 1 base, leaving 9 bases of the junction unmatched. The CDR3 totals 16 residues. CDR1 and CDR2 (germline): SGHAT, FQNNGV. The CDR3 loop is CASSLVPGTNRGELFF. The CDR3 DNA reads TGTGCCAGCAGCTTAGTCCCCGGGACTAATCGCGGGGAGCTGTTTTTT.

With respect to this clonotype: A much bigger clone sits one base away, suggesting this may be a read error. The V call is TRBV11-2, the J call TRBJ1-2; D call uncertain. The CDR3 consists of 13 residues. CDR1 is SGHAT, CDR2 FQNNGV, per germline. With 4 bases removed from V and 6 bases from J, the gap between germline ends came to 12 bases. The CDR3: CASSSLGPHGYTF. In DNA, the CDR3 is TGTGCCAGCAGCTCCCTTGGCCCCCATGGCTACACCTTC. The full variable domain, completed using reference TRBV11-2 and TRBJ1-2, is EAGVAQSPRYKIIEKRQSVAFWCNPISGHATLYWYQQILGQGPKLLIQFQNNGVVDDSQLPKDRFSAERLKGVDSTLKIQPAKLEDSAVYLCASSSLGPHGYTFGSGTRLTVV.

V gene TRBV20-1 combines with J gene TRBJ2-5, with D perhaps being TRBD1 or TRBD2 (5 bases each). The CDR3 has 17 amino acids. The germline gives CDR1 DFQATT, CDR2 SNEGSKA (reference sequence). Between the trimmed V and J ends, which lost 4 bases and 5 bases, there was a span of 26 bases. As DNA, the CDR3 is TGCAGTGCTATAGGGGACCTCTTGGGCCTTGAAGGGGAGACCCAGTACTTC. This translates into CSAIGDLLGLEGETQYF.

This clonotype was counted many times. V usage is TRBV7-2 and J usage is TRBJ2-3; 7 bases match TRBD2. In germline, CDR1 is SGHTA, CDR2 FQGNSA. The CDR3 consists of 16 residues. The ends lost 5 bases at V and 1 base at J; junction bases unmatched: 9. The CDR3 reads CASSPVGRVGTDTQYF. CDR3 sequence (DNA): TGTGCCAGCAGCCCCGTAGGGAGGGTGGGCACAGATACGCAGTATTTT.

This clonotype was observed a few times. The rearrangement links TRBV28 to TRBJ1-2; 11 bases map to TRBD1. V lost 6 bases to trimming and J lost 7 bases; unmatched junction nucleotides: 7. From germline, CDR1 is MDHEN and CDR2 SYDVKM. The CDR3 covers 14 residues. DNA for the CDR3: TGTGCCAGCAGGCCCGGACAGGGGGCCAGTGGCTACACCTTC. Translated, it gives CASRPGQGASGYTF.

The rearrangement uses TRBV20-1 and TRBJ2-7; 7 nucleotides agree with TRBD1. This CDR3 comprises 13 residues. The junction had 8 bases not matched to a gene; V was cut back by 4 bases and J by 5 bases. Germline CDR1 DFQATT, CDR2 SNEGSKA (reference sequence). As DNA, the CDR3 is TGCAGTGCTACCCCCGGCAGGGGGAACGAGCAGTACTTC. Protein: CSATPGRGNEQYF.

This clonotype showed up just a few times. This chain connects TRBV5-1 to TRBJ1-3; D unclear. This CDR3 comprises 15 residues. With 2 bases removed from V and 4 bases from J, the gap between germline ends came to 13 bases. Germline values: CDR1 SGHRS, CDR2 YFSETQ. CDR3 bases: TGCGCCAGCAGCTTCGGTCCAGACGGAGGAAACACCATATATTTT. Protein product: CASSFGPDGGNTIYF.

This clonotype was observed a handful of times. The chain is built from TRBV25-1 and TRBJ2-3, with D perhaps being TRBD1 or TRBD2 (5 bases each). V shed 4 bases and J shed 2 bases, with 13 bases lying between them. This CDR3 is built from 15 residues. CDR1 and CDR2 (germline): MGHDK, SYGVNS. CDR3 sequence reads: CASSVGRGVTDTQYF. The DNA for the CDR3 is TGTGCCAGCAGTGTCGGGCGAGGGGTCACAGATACGCAGTATTTT.